These 26 T cell receptor beta chains originate from one sample sequenced in a study of T cell repertoires in cytomegalovirus infection (dated 2019 in TCRdb). For these receptors, no antigen is known. In the paper's terms, the treatment or condition label means: in vitro stimulation with specific CMV peptide epitopes to enrich CMV-specific T cells. This sample was sequenced with an Illumina HiSeq 1500. The public sequencing data were trimmed at Q25 with fastp and processed into clonotypes with MiXCR by TCRdb, which kept only in-frame beta chains. Identical CDR3 protein sequences are pooled into one entry, listed with their most common genes and DNA. This sample holds about 890,000 distinct CDR3 sequences; roughly 31% were observed only once. The ten biggest clones cover around an eighth of the sample. Sequencing used cultured CD8+ T cells from PBMCs, obtained from culture after CMV antigen stimulation. These receptors all come from a human donor in good health (CMV status not recorded). Some clones in this sample may be carry-over from other donors' samples.

The chain has TRBV6-1 and TRBJ2-4; D is tentatively TRBD1 or TRBD2 (6 bases each). CDR3 length: 15 residues. Trimming took off 3 bases at V and 0 bases at J, with 9 bases between the two ends. Germline V gene data show CDR1 as MNHNS and CDR2 as SASEGT. This CDR3 reads CASSEGGLAKNIQYF. The DNA of the CDR3 is TGTGCCAGCAGTGAGGGGGGCTTAGCCAAAAACATTCAGTACTTC.

The chain links TRBV12-3 or TRBV12-4 to TRBJ1-4; the D gene is possibly TRBD1 (5 bases). The CDR3 has 13 amino acids. V was trimmed by 7 bases and J by 6 bases, leaving 12 bases between them. Here the CDR3 reads CASKQGAHEKLFF. In DNA, the CDR3 is TGTGCCAGCAAGCAGGGTGCGCATGAAAAACTGTTTTTT.

V and J are TRBV7-9 and TRBJ1-2, with TRBD1 as a possible D gene (6 bases). Between the trimmed V and J ends, which lost 7 bases and 8 bases, there was a span of 26 bases. CDR1 SEHNR and CDR2 FQNEAQ come from the germline V gene (reference sequence). The CDR3 is made up of 16 amino acids. The CDR3 coding sequence is TGTGCCAGCACGCCACCGGTACAGGGCGACCGAGGGGGCTACACCTTC. This translates into CASTPPVQGDRGGYTF. The whole variable domain, filled in from reference TRBV7-9 and TRBJ1-2, reads DTGVSQNPRHKITKRGQNVTFRCDPISEHNRLYWYRQTLGQGPEFLTYFQNEAQLEKSRLLSDRFSAERPKGSFSTLEIQRTEQGDSAMYLCASTPPVQGDRGGYTFGSGTRLTVV.

Notes on this clonotype: A much larger clone differs from this one at a single base, so this may be a read error. This chain connects TRBV7-3 to TRBJ2-2, with a tentative D call TRBD1 (6 bases). This CDR3 is 18 amino acids long. Germline V gives CDR1 SGHTA, CDR2 FQGTGA. The CDR3 here is CASSFAPGGGRGTGDLFF. The CDR3 coding sequence is TGTGCCAGCAGCTTCGCCCCTGGGGGCGGGCGAGGCACCGGGGATCTGTTTTTT.

V and J are TRBV9 and TRBJ2-3, with 11 bases lining up with TRBD1. The CDR3 is 17 amino acids. With V trimmed by 2 bases and J by 4 bases, 9 bases remained unmatched. The germline V gene has CDR1 SGDLS and CDR2 YYNGEE. The CDR3 DNA is TGTGCCAGCAGCGTTCTACTTCCGGGACAGGGGGCAGATACGCAGTATTTT. Translating gives CASSVLLPGQGADTQYF.

This clonotype occurred a few times. CDR3 in amino acids: CASSQAGGNQPQHF. For the CDR3, the DNA is TGCGCCAGCAGCCAAGCGGGAGGCAATCAGCCCCAGCATTTT. The rearrangement joins TRBV4-1 to TRBJ1-5; D not certain. The V and J ends lost 1 base and 2 bases respectively, with 6 bases between them. The germline V gene has CDR1 MGHRA and CDR2 YSYEKL. The CDR3 totals 14 residues.

The CDR3 sequence is CASSPSPPSYEQYV. Here the CDR3 DNA reads TGTGCCAGCAGTCCTTCTCCGCCCTCCTACGAGCAGTACGTC. The V and J genes are TRBV27 and TRBJ2-7; D remains ambiguous. Trimming cost V 5 bases and J 0 bases, with 11 bases left between them. This CDR3 is built from 14 residues. Germline CDR1 is MNHEY and CDR2 is SMNVEV (reference sequence).

This clonotype was observed at least ten times. The chain couples TRBV6-2 or TRBV6-3 to TRBJ2-5; D is unresolved. CDR1 is MNHEY and CDR2 is SVGEGT in the germline V gene. V lost 0 bases and J 0 bases, leaving 8 bases between the germline ends. The length of the CDR3 is 15 residues. DNA of the CDR3: TGTGCCAGCAGTTACTCGCCCGACTACCAAGAGACCCAGTACTTC. Encoded protein: CASSYSPDYQETQYF.

V usage is TRBV6-5 and J usage is TRBJ2-1; D perhaps matches TRBD2 (5 bases). V shed 0 bases and J shed 5 bases, with 8 bases lying between them. The V gene's germline CDR1 is MNHEY and CDR2 SVGAGI. The CDR3 runs to 14 residues. CDR3 in amino acids: CASSYSSSHNEQFF. The CDR3 DNA follows: TGTGCCAGCAGTTACTCGTCTAGCCACAATGAGCAGTTCTTC.

In its sample, this clonotype was seen a few times. This sequence joins TRBV11-1 and TRBJ2-2; no clear D. Germline V CDR1 and CDR2: SGHAT, FQDESV (reference sequence). The CDR3 loop spans 17 amino acids. V was clipped by 2 bases and J by 4 bases, with 17 bases between them. For the CDR3, the DNA is TGTGCCAGCAGCTTATACGCCCTAAGTTTGGGCACCGGGGAGCTGTTTTTT. Amino acid sequence: CASSLYALSLGTGELFF.

This clonotype was observed at least ten times. The J gene is TRBJ2-7, the V gene TRBV7-2; 7 bases are shared with TRBD1. This CDR3 comprises 13 residues. The germline CDR1 and CDR2 sequences are SGHTA and FQGNSA. V was clipped by 1 base and J by 5 bases; unmatched bases: 2. The CDR3 loop reads CASSLVGTDEQYF. CDR3 coding DNA: TGTGCCAGCAGCTTAGTAGGGACAGACGAGCAGTACTTC.

The J gene is TRBJ2-1, the V gene TRBV12-3 or TRBV12-4; the D gene could be TRBD1 or TRBD2 (5 bases each). CDR3 length equals 15 residues. The ends were cut back, 1 base at V and 1 base at J, with 8 bases in the middle. In nucleotides, the CDR3 is TGTGCCAGCAGTTTAGTGGGGGAGTCCTACAATGAGCAGTTCTTC. Translated, it gives CASSLVGESYNEQFF.

This clonotype was seen a few times. This chain uses TRBV10-3 with TRBJ2-3; the D is unclear. Trimming pared 6 bases from V and 0 bases from J, leaving 13 bases between. Germline lookup yields CDR1 ENHRY and CDR2 SYGVKD. The CDR3 loop spans 15 amino acids. The CDR3 loop reads CAIRTTVSSTDTQYF. For the CDR3, the DNA is TGTGCCATCAGAACTACCGTCTCTAGCACAGATACGCAGTATTTT.

This clonotype was seen only a few times. The V gene is TRBV10-3, the J gene TRBJ1-3; TRBD1 aligns across 7 bases. The CDR3 runs 15 residues. V shed 7 bases, J shed 0 bases, and the junction held 6 bases outside the gene matches. Germline lookup yields CDR1 ENHRY and CDR2 SYGVKD. DNA of the CDR3: TGTGCCATCACCCAGGGGGGTTACTCTGGAAACACCATATATTTT. Translated, it gives CAITQGGYSGNTIYF.

V and J are TRBV12-3 or TRBV12-4 and TRBJ2-7, with TRBD1 identical over 9 bases. V was pared by 5 bases and J by 2 bases, with 1 base of the junction left unmatched. This CDR3 comprises 13 residues. The CDR3 protein is CASSRQGAYEQYF. CDR3 nucleotides: TGTGCCAGCAGTAGACAGGGGGCCTACGAGCAGTACTTC.

The chain recombines TRBV12-3 or TRBV12-4 with TRBJ1-4; D may be TRBD1 (5 bases). The V end was cut by 6 bases, the J end by 7 bases, with 21 bases between. CDR3 length equals 16 residues. The CDR3 nucleotides read TGTGCCAGCAGGTTACTAGGGGCAGGAGAGGGTGAAAAACTGTTTTTT. Translating it yields CASRLLGAGEGEKLFF.

J is TRBJ2-3 and V is TRBV27, with 8 bases matching TRBD2. The CDR3 is 17 amino acids. V was pared by 8 bases and J by 4 bases, with 17 bases of the junction left unmatched. In germline, CDR1 is MNHEY, CDR2 SMNVEV (reference sequence). CDR3 DNA: TGTGCCAGCGGGGGACTAGTAAACATAAACGTCCCAGATACGCAGTATTTT. This codes for CASGGLVNINVPDTQYF.

The gene calls are TRBV19 and TRBJ1-2; no definite D call. V dropped 8 bases and J dropped 6 bases, with 10 bases sitting between them. The CDR3 runs 11 residues. CDR1 is LNHDA, CDR2 SQIVND, per germline (reference sequence). The CDR3 loop is CASWGMDGYTF. CDR3 bases: TGTGCCAGTTGGGGAATGGATGGCTACACCTTC. Supplemented by reference TRBV19 and TRBJ1-2, the full variable domain reads DGGITQSPKYLFRKEGQNVTLSCEQNLNHDAMYWYRQDPGQGLRLIYYSQIVNDFQKGDIAEGYSVSREKKESFPLTVTSAQKNPTAFYLCASWGMDGYTFGSGTRLTVV.

The chain joins TRBV6-5 to TRBJ2-7; TRBD1 agrees at 10 bases. The CDR3 loop spans 15 amino acids. Germline values: CDR1 MNHEY, CDR2 SVGAGI. V shed 4 bases and J 3 bases; nucleotides not matched to a gene: 6. CDR3 region: CASSLTRDRGYEQYF. DNA of the CDR3: TGTGCCAGCAGTTTAACTCGGGACAGGGGCTACGAGCAGTACTTC.

This clonotype was counted a single time. V usage is TRBV5-6 and J usage is TRBJ1-5, with TRBD1 matching 9 bases. After removal of 4 bases from V and 7 bases from J, the junction contained 6 bases not matched to a gene. Germline values: CDR1 SGHDT, CDR2 YYEEEE. The CDR3 spans 14 residues. The CDR3 region has the DNA TGTGCCAGCAGCAGCTGGGACAGGGCCCAGCCCCAGCATTTT. This codes for CASSSWDRAQPQHF.

This clonotype was detected only a few times. This sequence joins TRBV6-5 and TRBJ2-7; D may match TRBD1 or TRBD2 (5 bases each). This CDR3 spans 15 amino acids. Germline V CDR1 and CDR2: MNHEY, SVGAGI. Trimming pared 0 bases from V and 3 bases from J, leaving 12 bases between. DNA for the CDR3: TGTGCCAGCAGTTACTCGTCAACAGGACTCTACGAGCAGTACTTC. Translation gives CASSYSSTGLYEQYF.

This clonotype was counted at least ten times. The chain couples TRBV7-9 to TRBJ2-5; 13 bases align to TRBD2. Looked up from germline, CDR1 is SEHNR and CDR2 is FQNEAQ (reference sequence). V dropped 5 bases and J dropped 1; count of bases not matched to a gene: 4. The CDR3 length is 16 residues. CDR3 bases: TGTGCCAGCAGCACCCGACTAGCGGGGGGCCAAGAGACCCAGTACTTC. Its translation is CASSTRLAGGQETQYF. Using reference TRBV7-9 and TRBJ2-5 for the parts outside the CDR3, the full variable domain is DTGVSQNPRHKITKRGQNVTFRCDPISEHNRLYWYRQTLGQGPEFLTYFQNEAQLEKSRLLSDRFSAERPKGSFSTLEIQRTEQGDSAMYLCASSTRLAGGQETQYFGPGTRLLVL.

The sample holds many counts of this clonotype. The J gene is TRBJ2-3, the V gene TRBV7-2; a weak D match, TRBD2 (6 bases). The CDR3 covers 14 residues. Germline lookup yields CDR1 SGHTA and CDR2 FQGNSA. V was shortened by 6 bases and J by 2 bases, with 12 bases between the two germline ends. The CDR3 nucleotides read TGTGCCAGCAGGGTGTCGGGGGTCACAGATACGCAGTATTTT. Protein sequence: CASRVSGVTDTQYF.

The chain combines TRBV10-3 with TRBJ2-7, with D uncertain. Germline V gene data show CDR1 as ENHRY and CDR2 as SYGVKD. The CDR3 runs 13 residues. Trimming cost V 0 bases and J 3 bases, with 6 bases left between them. The CDR3 sequence: CAISESEIYEQYV. DNA for the CDR3: TGTGCCATCAGTGAGTCAGAGATCTACGAGCAGTACGTC.

V gene TRBV6-6 combines with J gene TRBJ2-5; 15 nucleotides line up with TRBD2. The V gene end was trimmed by 4 bases and the J gene end by 4 bases; junction bases not matched to a gene: 4. The CDR3 is 16 residues long. The germline gives CDR1 MNHNY, CDR2 SVGAGI (reference sequence). The CDR3 nucleotides read TGTGCCAGCAGTTTCGGACTAGCGGGGGGGACAGAGACCCAGTACTTC. Residues: CASSFGLAGGTETQYF.

As to this clonotype: This may be a read error, as it is one base from a much larger clone. The chain carries TRBV7-4 and TRBJ1-4; D is uncertain. The CDR3 consists of 16 residues. CDR1 and CDR2 (germline): SGHVT, SQSDAQ. The CDR3 bases are TGTGCCAGCGGCTTAGCGCTAGGCGGCACTAATGAAAAACTGTTTTTT. This encodes CASGLALGGTNEKLFF. Variable domain in full (rest from reference TRBV7-4 and TRBJ1-4): GAGVSQSPRYKVAKRGRDVALRCDSISGHVTLYWYRQTLGQGSEVLTYSQSDAQRDKSGRPSGRFSAERPERSVSTLKIQRTEQGDSAVYLCASGLALGGTNEKLFFGSGTQLSVL.